These 8 T cell receptor beta chains share one sample of origin, sequenced in a study of cytomegalovirus exposure and HLA in healthy donors. The PCR ran on 60 Vbeta and 13 Jbeta primers. Only in-frame clones appear in the TCRdb table, and some are missing; sequencing was by immunoSEQ multiplex PCR. The repertoire holds roughly 200,000 clones, with roughly 79% as singletons. The sample comprised PBMCs. Receptors were obtained from a man aged 30-40 years in good health and CMV-seronegative.

The J gene is TRBJ2-1, the V gene TRBV4-1; 9 bases line up with TRBD2. This CDR3 has 16 amino acids. CDR1 and CDR2 from the germline V gene are MGHRA and YSYEKL. V lost 0 bases to trimming and J lost 9 bases; unmatched junction nucleotides: 9. This CDR3 is CASSQEWLAGSAEQFF. In nucleotides, the CDR3 is TGCGCCAGCAGCCAAGAGTGGCTAGCGGGATCCGCTGAGCAGTTCTTC.

V usage is TRBV5-6 and J usage is TRBJ1-5; D may be TRBD1 (6 bases). The germline gives CDR1 SGHDT, CDR2 YYEEEE. This CDR3 comprises 14 residues. The V end was cut by 2 bases, the J end by 6 bases, with 12 bases between. In DNA form, the CDR3 reads TGTGCCAGCAGCTTATACAGGGCCAGTCAGCCCCAGCATTTT. Translation: CASSLYRASQPQHF.

This chain connects TRBV4-2 to TRBJ2-5, with D possibly TRBD2 on 5 matching bases. The CDR3 has 14 amino acids. The ends were cut back, 3 bases at V and 4 bases at J, with 12 bases in the middle. Germline V gene lookup returns CDR1 LGHNA and CDR2 YNFKEQ. The CDR3 DNA follows: TGTGCCAGCAGCCATGGTAGCGCTCCAGAGACCCAGTACTTC. It encodes CASSHGSAPETQYF.

The chain recombines TRBV4-2 with TRBJ1-6; D perhaps matches TRBD1 (5 bases). Trimming took 3 bases from V and 10 from J, leaving 16 bases between them. CDR3 length: 15 residues. The germline V gene has CDR1 LGHNA and CDR2 YNFKEQ. CDR3 residues: CASSQTGGDRSPLHF. In DNA form, the CDR3 reads TGTGCCAGCAGCCAGACGGGAGGGGATCGATCACCCCTCCACTTT.

V is TRBV7-8 and J is TRBJ2-7, with 10 bases fitting TRBD2. Losses at the gene ends were 1 base for V and 11 bases for J; bases not matched to a gene: 11. The CDR3 sequence is 15 residues long. CDR1 SGHVS and CDR2 FQNEAQ come from the germline V gene. This chain's CDR3 is CASSLDEASGSLEYF. The DNA of the CDR3 is TGTGCCAGCAGCTTAGATGAGGCTAGCGGGAGTTTGGAGTACTTC.

The chain carries TRBV29-1 and TRBJ1-5; D remains ambiguous. Germline V gene data show CDR1 as SQVTM and CDR2 as ANQGSEA. The CDR3 is 13 residues long. Trimming removed 1 base from V and 9 bases from J, with 13 bases in between. The CDR3 here is CSVEGNSGGPQHF. The DNA for the CDR3 is TGCAGCGTTGAAGGGAACTCCGGAGGGCCCCAGCATTTT.

The rearrangement links TRBV4-2 to TRBJ2-7, with 14 bases matching TRBD2. The CDR3 runs to 19 residues. V trimming: 3 bases; J trimming: 5 bases; junction bases outside the gene matches: 15. Per germline, CDR1 LGHNA and CDR2 YNFKEQ. The CDR3 DNA follows: TGTGCCAGCAGCCACCCCGGAGGGACTAGCGGGAGAAATTTAGACGAGCAGTACTTC. Amino acids: CASSHPGGTSGRNLDEQYF.

This chain joins TRBV11-2 and TRBJ2-2, with TRBD2 matching over 9 bases. The length of the CDR3 is 17 residues. Trimming removed 5 bases from V and 1 base from J; junction bases left unmatched: 8. The germline V gene encodes CDR1 SGHAT and CDR2 FQNNGV. The CDR3 region has the DNA TGTGCCAGCAGCGGATATAGCGGGAGCGGGAACACCGGGGAGCTGTTTTTT. This sequence encodes CASSGYSGSGNTGELFF.